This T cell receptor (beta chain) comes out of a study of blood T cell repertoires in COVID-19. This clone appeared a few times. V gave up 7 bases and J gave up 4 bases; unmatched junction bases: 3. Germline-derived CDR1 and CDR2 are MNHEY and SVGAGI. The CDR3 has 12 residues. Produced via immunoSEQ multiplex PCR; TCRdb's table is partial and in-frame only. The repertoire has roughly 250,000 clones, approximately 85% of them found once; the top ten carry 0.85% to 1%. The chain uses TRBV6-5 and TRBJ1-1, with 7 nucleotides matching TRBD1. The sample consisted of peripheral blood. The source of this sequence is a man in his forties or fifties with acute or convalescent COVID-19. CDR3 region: CASKGGPTEAFF. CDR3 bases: TGTGCCAGCAAAGGGGGCCCCACTGAAGCTTTCTTT.